This TCR beta chain was sequenced during a study of blood T cell repertoires in COVID-19. About the research overall: COVID-19 samples collected from the United States, Italy and Spain covered acute and convalescent phases. T cells, B-cell-depleted T cells, or PBMCs supplied cDNA or gDNA.

Unmatched junction bases numbered 8, after V lost 1 base and J lost 6 bases. Germline values: CDR1 MNHEY, CDR2 SMNVEV (reference sequence). The CDR3 loop spans 15 amino acids. Sequencing used immunoSEQ multiplex PCR; TCRdb keeps in-frame clones, though not all of them. Of approximately 150,000 clones in the sample, roughly 80% were seen once. Input material: peripheral blood. The receptor's source is a woman over 75 with acute or convalescent COVID-19. The V gene is TRBV27, the J gene TRBJ1-2; 7 bases agree with TRBD1. CDR3 sequence reads: CASSLYPGTVNGYTF. The CDR3 region has the DNA TGTGCCAGCAGTTTATACCCAGGGACAGTCAATGGCTACACCTTC.